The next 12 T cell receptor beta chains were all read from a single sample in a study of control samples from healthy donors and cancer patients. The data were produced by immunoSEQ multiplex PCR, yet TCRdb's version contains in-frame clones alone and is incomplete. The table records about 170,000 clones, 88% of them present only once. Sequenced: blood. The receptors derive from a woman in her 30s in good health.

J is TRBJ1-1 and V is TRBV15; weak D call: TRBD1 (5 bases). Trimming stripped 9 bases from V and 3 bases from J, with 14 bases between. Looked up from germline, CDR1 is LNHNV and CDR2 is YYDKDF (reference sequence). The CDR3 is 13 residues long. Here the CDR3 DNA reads TGTGCCACGGCAATTGGGGCGGACACTGAAGCTTTCTTT. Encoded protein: CATAIGADTEAFF. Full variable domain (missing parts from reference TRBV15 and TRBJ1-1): DAMVIQNPRYQVTQFGKPVTLSCSQTLNHNVMYWYQQKSSQAPKLLFHYYDKDFNNEADTPDNFQSRRPNTSFCFLDIRSPGLGDTAMYLCATAIGADTEAFFGQGTRLTVV.

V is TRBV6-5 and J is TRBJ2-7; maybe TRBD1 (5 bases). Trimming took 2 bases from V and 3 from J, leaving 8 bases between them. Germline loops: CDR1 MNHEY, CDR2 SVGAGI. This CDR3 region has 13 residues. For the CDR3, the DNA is TGTGCCAGCAGTTACGGCAGGGTCTACGAGCAGTACTTC. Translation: CASSYGRVYEQYF.

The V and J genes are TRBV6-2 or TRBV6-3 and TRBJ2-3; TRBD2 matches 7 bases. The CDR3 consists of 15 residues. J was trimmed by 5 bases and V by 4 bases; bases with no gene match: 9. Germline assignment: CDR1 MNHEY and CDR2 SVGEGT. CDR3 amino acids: CASSSLAIAGDTQYF. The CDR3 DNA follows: TGTGCCAGCAGTTCACTAGCGATAGCGGGAGATACGCAGTATTTT.

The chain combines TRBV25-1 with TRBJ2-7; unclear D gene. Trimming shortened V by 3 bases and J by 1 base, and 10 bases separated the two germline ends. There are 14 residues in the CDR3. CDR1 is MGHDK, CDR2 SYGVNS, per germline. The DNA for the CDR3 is TGTGCCAGCAGTGAGTCACACGGATCCTACGAGCAGTACTTC. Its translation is CASSESHGSYEQYF.

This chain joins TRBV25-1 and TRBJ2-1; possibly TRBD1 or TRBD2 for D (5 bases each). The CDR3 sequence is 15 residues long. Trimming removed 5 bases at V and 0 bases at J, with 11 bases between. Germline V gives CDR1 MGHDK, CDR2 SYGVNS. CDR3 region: CASSRDGLSYNEQFF. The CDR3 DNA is TGTGCCAGCAGTCGGGACGGCCTCTCCTACAATGAGCAGTTCTTC.

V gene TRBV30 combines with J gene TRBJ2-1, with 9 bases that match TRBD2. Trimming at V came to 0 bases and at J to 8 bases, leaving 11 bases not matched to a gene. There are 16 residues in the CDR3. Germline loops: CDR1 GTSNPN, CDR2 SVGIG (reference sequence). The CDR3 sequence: CAWSVTKRGAWDEQFF. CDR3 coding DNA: TGTGCCTGGAGTGTAACAAAGCGGGGGGCCTGGGATGAGCAGTTCTTC. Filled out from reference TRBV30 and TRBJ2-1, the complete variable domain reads SQTIHQWPATLVQPVGSPLSLECTVEGTSNPNLYWYRQAAGRGLQLLFYSVGIGQISSEVPQNLSASRPQDRQFILSSKKLLLSDSGFYLCAWSVTKRGAWDEQFFGPGTRLTVL.

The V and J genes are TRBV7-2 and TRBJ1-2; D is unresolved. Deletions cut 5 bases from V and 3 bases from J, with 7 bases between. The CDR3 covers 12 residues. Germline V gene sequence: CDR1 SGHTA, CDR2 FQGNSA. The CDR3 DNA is TGTGCCAGCAGCGGCGCAGACTATGGCTACACCTTC. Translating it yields CASSGADYGYTF.

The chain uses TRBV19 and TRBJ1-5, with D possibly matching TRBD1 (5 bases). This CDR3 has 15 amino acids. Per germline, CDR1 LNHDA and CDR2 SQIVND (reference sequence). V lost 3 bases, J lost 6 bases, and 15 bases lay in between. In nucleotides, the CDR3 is TGTGCCAGTAGTATTCAGGGTGGTAGGCGTCAGCCCCAGCATTTT. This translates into CASSIQGGRRQPQHF.

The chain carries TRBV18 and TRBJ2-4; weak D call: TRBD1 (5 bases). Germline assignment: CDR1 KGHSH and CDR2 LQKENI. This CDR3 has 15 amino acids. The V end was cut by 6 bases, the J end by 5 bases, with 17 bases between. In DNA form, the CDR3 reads TGTGCCAGCTCGCCGTTCAGGGATTCCCAAAACATTCAGTACTTC. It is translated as CASSPFRDSQNIQYF. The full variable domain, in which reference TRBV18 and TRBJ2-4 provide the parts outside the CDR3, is NAGVMQNPRHLVRRRGQEARLRCSPMKGHSHVYWYRQLPEEGLKFMVYLQKENIIDESGMPKERFSAEFPKEGPSILRIQQVVRGDSAAYFCASSPFRDSQNIQYFGAGTRLSVL.

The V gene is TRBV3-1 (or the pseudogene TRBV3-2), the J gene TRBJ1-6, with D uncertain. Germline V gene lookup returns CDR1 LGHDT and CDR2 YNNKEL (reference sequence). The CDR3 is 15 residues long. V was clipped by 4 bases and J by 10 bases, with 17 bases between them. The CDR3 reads CASSLGKGRASPLHF. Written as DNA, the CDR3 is TGTGCCAGCAGCCTTGGCAAAGGCCGGGCCTCACCCCTCCACTTT.

The CDR3 DNA sequence: TGTGCCAGCAGCTTGGGGTTCCAGCAAAATCAGCCCCAGCATTTT. It is translated as CASSLGFQQNQPQHF. The chain couples TRBV7-8 to TRBJ1-5, with no clear D. V was pared by 3 bases and J by 4 bases, with 13 bases between. This CDR3 is built from 15 residues. Germline V gene sequence: CDR1 SGHVS, CDR2 FQNEAQ.

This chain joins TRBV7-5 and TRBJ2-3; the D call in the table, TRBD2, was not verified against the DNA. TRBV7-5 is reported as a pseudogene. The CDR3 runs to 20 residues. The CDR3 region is CARSPKTGVAGEDFTDTQYF. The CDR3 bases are TGTGCCAGAAGTCCTAAGACCGGTGTAGCGGGAGAAGACTTCACAGATACGCAGTATTTT.